This TCR beta chain emerged from a study of regulatory T cells in long-lasting Graves disease. Described time point: newly diagnosed GD, antithyroid drugs for less than 3 months. Construction of the TCR library relied on RNA isolated from PBMCs. Notes on this clonotype: A much more abundant neighbour one base away suggests this may be a read error.

Libraries of TCR beta came from iRepertoire HTBI primers plus Arm-PCR of CDR3 regions. TCRdb recomputed calls from the multiplex PCR reads with MiXCR, one row per CDR3 protein. The sample includes about 500,000 distinct CDR3 sequences, around 15% of them seen just once. V lost 4 bases and J lost 3, with 9 bases in between. CDR1 MNHGY and CDR2 SVAAGI come from the germline V gene. The CDR3 spans 13 residues. This sample also appeared in a second study, on T cells in Graves' hyperthyroidism and ophthalmopathy. That work contributes: Graves' hyperthyroidism without ophthalmopathy progression within 18 months was termed stable. Model predictions of ophthalmopathy came a median around 6.5 months before onset.

The origin of this receptor is a man aged 35 to 55 with Graves disease. The J gene is TRBJ1-1, the V gene TRBV6-9; D is possibly TRBD1 (6 bases). This specimen was peripheral blood mononuclear cells (PBMCs), taken at new diagnosis, from a patient treated with antithyroid drugs. Written as DNA, the CDR3 is TGTGCCAGCAGTTTCGGACAGCACACTGAAGCTTTCTTT. Protein product: CASSFGQHTEAFF.